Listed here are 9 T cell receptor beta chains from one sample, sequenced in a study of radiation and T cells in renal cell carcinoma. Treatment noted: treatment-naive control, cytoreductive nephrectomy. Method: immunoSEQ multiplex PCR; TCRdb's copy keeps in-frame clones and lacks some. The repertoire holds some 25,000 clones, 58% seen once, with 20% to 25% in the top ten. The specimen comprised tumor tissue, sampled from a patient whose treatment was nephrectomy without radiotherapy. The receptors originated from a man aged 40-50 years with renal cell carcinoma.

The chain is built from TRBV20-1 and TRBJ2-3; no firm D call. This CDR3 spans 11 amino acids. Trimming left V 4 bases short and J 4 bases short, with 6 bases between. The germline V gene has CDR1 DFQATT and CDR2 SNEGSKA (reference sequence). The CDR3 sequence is CSATQPDTQYF. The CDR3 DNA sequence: TGCAGTGCTACCCAGCCAGATACGCAGTATTTT.

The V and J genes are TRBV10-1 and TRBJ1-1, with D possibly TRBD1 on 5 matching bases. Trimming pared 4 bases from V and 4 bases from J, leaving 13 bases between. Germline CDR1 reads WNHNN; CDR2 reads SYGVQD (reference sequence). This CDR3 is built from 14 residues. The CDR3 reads CASSGGSGGTEAFF. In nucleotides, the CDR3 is TGCGCCAGCAGTGGGGGTAGTGGGGGCACTGAAGCTTTCTTT.

This CDR3 is CASSTPQRGVYYEQYV. In nucleotides, the CDR3 is TGTGCCAGCAGTACCCCCCAGCGGGGGGTTTACTACGAGCAGTACGTC. V gene TRBV27 combines with J gene TRBJ2-7; TRBD2 matches 9 bases. Germline CDR1 is MNHEY and CDR2 is SMNVEV (reference sequence). V was pared by 5 bases and J by 3 bases, with 11 bases of the junction left unmatched. The CDR3 contains 16 residues.

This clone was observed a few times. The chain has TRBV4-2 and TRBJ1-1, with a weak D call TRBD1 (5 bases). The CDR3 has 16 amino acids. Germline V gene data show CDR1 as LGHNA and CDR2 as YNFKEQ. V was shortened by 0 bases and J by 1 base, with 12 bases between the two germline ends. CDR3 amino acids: CASSQDGAGGNTEAFF. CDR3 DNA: TGTGCCAGCAGCCAAGATGGTGCGGGGGGGAACACTGAAGCTTTCTTT.

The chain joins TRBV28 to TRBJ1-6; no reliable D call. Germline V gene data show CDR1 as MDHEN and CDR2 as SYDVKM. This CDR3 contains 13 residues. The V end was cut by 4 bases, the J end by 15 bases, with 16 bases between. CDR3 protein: CASSSSGGIRLHF. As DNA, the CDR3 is TGTGCCAGCAGTTCATCCGGCGGGATACGCCTCCACTTT.

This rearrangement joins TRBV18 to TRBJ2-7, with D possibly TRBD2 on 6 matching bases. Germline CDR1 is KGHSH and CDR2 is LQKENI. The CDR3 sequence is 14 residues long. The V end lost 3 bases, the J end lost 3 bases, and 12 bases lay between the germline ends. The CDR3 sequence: CASSPMEGHYEQYF. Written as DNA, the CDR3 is TGTGCCAGCTCACCTATGGAGGGCCACTACGAGCAGTACTTC.

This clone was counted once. The CDR3 loop is CASSVRQLQETQYF. For the CDR3, the DNA is TGTGCCAGCAGTGTCCGACAGCTACAAGAGACCCAGTACTTC. The chain combines TRBV6-6 with TRBJ2-5; possible D gene TRBD1, 5 bases. Germline V lookup: CDR1 MNHNY, CDR2 SVGAGI (reference sequence). This CDR3 contains 14 residues. V was pared by 5 bases and J by 2 bases, with 12 bases between.

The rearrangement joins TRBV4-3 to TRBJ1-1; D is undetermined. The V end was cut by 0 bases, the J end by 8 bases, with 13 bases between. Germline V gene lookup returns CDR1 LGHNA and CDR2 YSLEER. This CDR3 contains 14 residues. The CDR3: CASSQDSSLSEAFF. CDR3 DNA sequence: TGCGCCAGCAGCCAAGATTCCAGCCTTAGCGAAGCTTTCTTT.

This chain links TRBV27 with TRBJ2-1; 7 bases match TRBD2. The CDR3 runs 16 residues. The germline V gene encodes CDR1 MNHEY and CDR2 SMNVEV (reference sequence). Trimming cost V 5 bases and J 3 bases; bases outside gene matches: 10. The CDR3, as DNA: TGTGCCAGCAGTATTTCCGGGACTACGGTCTACAATGAGCAGTTCTTC. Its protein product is CASSISGTTVYNEQFF.